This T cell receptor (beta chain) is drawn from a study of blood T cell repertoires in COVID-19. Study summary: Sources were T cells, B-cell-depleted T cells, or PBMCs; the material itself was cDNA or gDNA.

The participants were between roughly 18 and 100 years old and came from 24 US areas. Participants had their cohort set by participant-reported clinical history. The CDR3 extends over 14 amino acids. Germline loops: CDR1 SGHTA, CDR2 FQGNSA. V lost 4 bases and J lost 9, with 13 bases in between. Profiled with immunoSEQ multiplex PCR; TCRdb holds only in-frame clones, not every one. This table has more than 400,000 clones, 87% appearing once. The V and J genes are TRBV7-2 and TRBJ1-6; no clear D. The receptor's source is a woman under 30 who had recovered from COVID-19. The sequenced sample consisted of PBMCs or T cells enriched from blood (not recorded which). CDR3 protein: CASSSSQLGSPLHF. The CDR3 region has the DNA TGTGCCAGCAGCTCGTCACAGTTGGGTTCACCCCTCCACTTT. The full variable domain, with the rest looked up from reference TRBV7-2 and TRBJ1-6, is GAGVSQSPSNKVTEKGKDVELRCDPISGHTALYWYRQSLGQGLEFLIYFQGNSAPDKSGLPSDRFSAERTGGSVSTLTIQRTQQEDSAVYLCASSSSQLGSPLHFGNGTRLTVT.